This T cell receptor beta chain was captured in a study of T-cell reconstitution after alpha-beta-depleted transplantation in children. This clonotype was detected only a few times. The antigen is unknown. A TCRbeta library incorporating unique molecular identifiers was prepared. TCRdb reprocessed the PCR reads with MiXCR, giving one entry per CDR3 protein. The sample has about 610,000 distinct CDR3 sequences; about a quarter are singletons. Findings and limits, study-wide: Most T-cell counts and diversity one year after the transplant came from T cells that were newly produced. The study traced high day-60 TCRbeta diversity in some patients to surviving recipient T cells and thymic progenitors. Reportedly, roughly two months post-transplant, alpha-beta T cells arose from several hundred expanded graft clones.

The CDR3 length is 15 residues. V lost 7 bases, J lost 3 bases, and 19 bases lay in between. Germline V CDR1 and CDR2: SQVTM, ANQGSEA. This specimen was PBMCs, taken before TCRalphabeta/CD19-depleted stem cell transplant. The receptor was derived from a boy younger than two with Wiskott-Aldrich syndrome, due to receive a stem cell transplant. This rearrangement joins TRBV29-1 to TRBJ2-1; possibly TRBD1 for D (5 bases). The CDR3 reads CSALGADHFYNEQFF. For the CDR3, the DNA is TGCAGCGCCTTAGGGGCAGATCATTTCTACAATGAGCAGTTCTTC.